This T cell receptor (beta chain) was sequenced in a study of T-cell reconstitution after alpha-beta-depleted transplantation in children. Germline V CDR1 and CDR2: MNHEY, SMNVEV (reference sequence). V shed 2 bases and J shed 7 bases, with 14 bases lying between them. This CDR3 spans 14 amino acids. Comments on this clonotype: With a much larger clone just one base away, this may be a read error.

Using unique molecular identifiers, the investigators prepared the TCRbeta library. TCRdb re-called the PCR reads through MiXCR, storing one row per CDR3 protein. Among almost 400,000 distinct CDR3 sequences listed, roughly 21% were seen once. The chain uses TRBV27 and TRBJ1-1; D gene unclear. This material consisted of PBMCs from the stem cell graft donor, taken from the stem cell graft. This TCR was sampled from a human donor who donated a stem cell graft to a child with acute myeloid leukemia. The CDR3 protein is CASSLSGTRIEAFF. In nucleotides, the CDR3 is TGTGCCAGCAGTTTAAGTGGAACCAGGATTGAAGCTTTCTTT.